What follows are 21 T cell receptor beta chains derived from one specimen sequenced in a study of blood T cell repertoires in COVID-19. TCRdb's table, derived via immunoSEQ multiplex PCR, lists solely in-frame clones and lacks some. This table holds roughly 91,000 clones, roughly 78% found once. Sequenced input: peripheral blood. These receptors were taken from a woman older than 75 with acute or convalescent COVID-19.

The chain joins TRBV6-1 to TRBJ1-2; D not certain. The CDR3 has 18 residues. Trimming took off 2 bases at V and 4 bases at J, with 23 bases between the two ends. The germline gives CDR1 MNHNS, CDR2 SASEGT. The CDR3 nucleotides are TGTGCCAGCAGTGAAAATCCTCCCCCGAGGGCAGCCTTCTATGGCTACACCTTC. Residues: CASSENPPPRAAFYGYTF.

This CDR3 reads CASKRGQGNTGELFF. CDR3 DNA: TGTGCCAGTAAAAGGGGACAGGGAAACACCGGGGAGCTGTTTTTT. The chain employs TRBV19 and TRBJ2-2; 9 positions agree with TRBD1. Per germline, CDR1 LNHDA and CDR2 SQIVND (reference sequence). The CDR3 loop spans 15 amino acids. Trimming at V came to 7 bases and at J to 2 bases, leaving 5 bases not matched to a gene.

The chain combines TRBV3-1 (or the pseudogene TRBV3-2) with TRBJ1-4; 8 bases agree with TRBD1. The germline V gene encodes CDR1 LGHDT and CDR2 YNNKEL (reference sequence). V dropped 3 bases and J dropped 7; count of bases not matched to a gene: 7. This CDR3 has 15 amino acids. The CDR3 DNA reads TGTGCCAGCAGCCATTGGACAGGGAAGGGTGAAAAACTGTTTTTT. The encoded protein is CASSHWTGKGEKLFF.

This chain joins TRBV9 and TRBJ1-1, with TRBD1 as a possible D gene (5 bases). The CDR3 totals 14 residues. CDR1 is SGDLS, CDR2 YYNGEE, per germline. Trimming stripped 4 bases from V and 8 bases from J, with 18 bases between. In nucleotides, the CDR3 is TGTGCCAGCAGCCCCGAAGGGGTTGTATCAGAAGCTTTCTTT. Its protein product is CASSPEGVVSEAFF.

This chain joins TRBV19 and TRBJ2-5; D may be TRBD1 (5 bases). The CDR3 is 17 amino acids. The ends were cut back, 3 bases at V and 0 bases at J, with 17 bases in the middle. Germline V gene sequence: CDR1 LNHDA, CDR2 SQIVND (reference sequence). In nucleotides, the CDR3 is TGTGCCAGTAGTATGGGGATTGGGGCGGCGTACCAAGAGACCCAGTACTTC. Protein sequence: CASSMGIGAAYQETQYF.

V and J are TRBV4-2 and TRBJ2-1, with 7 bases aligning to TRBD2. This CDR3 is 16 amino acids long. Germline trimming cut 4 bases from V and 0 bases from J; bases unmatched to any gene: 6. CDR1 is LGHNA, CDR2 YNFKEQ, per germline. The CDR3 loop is CASSLSASGSYNEQFF. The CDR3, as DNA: TGTGCCAGCAGCCTGAGTGCTAGCGGCTCCTACAATGAGCAGTTCTTC.

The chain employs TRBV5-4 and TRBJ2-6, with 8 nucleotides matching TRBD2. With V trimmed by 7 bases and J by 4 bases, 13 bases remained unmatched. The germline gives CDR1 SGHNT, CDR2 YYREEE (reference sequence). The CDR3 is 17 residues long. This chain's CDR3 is CASYRGGGPTGANVLTF. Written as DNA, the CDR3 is TGTGCCAGCTACCGGGGCGGGGGGCCGACCGGGGCCAACGTCCTGACTTTC.

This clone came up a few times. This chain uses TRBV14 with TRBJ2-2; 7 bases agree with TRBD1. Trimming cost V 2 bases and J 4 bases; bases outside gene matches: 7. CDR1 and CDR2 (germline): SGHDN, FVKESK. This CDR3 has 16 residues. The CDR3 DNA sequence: TGTGCCAGCAGCCAACGCACAGGGGCAGGCACCGGGGAGCTGTTTTTT. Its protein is CASSQRTGAGTGELFF.

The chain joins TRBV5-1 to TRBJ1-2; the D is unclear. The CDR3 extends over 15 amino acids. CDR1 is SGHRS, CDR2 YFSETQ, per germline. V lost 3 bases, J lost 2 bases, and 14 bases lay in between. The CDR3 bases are TGCGCCAGCAGCTGGGGATCGAGGGCAAACTATGGCTACACCTTC. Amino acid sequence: CASSWGSRANYGYTF.

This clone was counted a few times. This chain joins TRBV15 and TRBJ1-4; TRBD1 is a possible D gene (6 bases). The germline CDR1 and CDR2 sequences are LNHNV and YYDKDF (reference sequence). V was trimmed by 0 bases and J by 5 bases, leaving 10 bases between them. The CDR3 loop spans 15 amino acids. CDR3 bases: TGTGCCACCAGCAGAGATCTCGGACAGAATGAAAAACTGTTTTTT. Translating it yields CATSRDLGQNEKLFF.

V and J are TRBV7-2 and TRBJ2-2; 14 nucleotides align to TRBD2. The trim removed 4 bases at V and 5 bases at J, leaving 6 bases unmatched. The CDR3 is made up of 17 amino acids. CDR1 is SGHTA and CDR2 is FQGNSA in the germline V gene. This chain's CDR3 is CASSWTSGGPRTGELFF. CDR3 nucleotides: TGTGCCAGCAGCTGGACTAGCGGGGGGCCTAGGACCGGGGAGCTGTTTTTT.

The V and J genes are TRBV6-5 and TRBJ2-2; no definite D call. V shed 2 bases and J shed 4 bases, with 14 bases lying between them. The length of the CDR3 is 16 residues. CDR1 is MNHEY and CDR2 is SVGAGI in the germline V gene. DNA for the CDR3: TGTGCCAGCAGTTACGGATCAGGTGTTTTCACCGGGGAGCTGTTTTTT. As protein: CASSYGSGVFTGELFF.

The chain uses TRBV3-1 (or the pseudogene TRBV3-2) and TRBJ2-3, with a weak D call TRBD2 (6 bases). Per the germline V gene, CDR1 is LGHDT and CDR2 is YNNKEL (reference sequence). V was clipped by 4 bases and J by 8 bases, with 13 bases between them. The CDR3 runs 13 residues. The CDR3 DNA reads TGTGCCAGCAGCCCTCGGGAGTTGGGTACGCAGTATTTT. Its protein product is CASSPRELGTQYF.

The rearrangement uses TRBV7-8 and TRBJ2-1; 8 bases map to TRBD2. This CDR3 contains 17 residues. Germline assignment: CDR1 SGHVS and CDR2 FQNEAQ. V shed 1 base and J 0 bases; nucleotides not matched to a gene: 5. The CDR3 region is CASSLEPTSASYNEQFF. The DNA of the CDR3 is TGTGCCAGCAGCTTAGAACCGACTAGCGCCTCCTACAATGAGCAGTTCTTC.

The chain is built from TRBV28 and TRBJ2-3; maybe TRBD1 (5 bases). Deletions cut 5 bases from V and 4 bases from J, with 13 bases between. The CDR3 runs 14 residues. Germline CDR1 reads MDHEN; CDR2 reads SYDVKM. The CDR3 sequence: CASSPRQTADTQYF. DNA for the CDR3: TGTGCCAGCAGTCCACGACAGACGGCAGATACGCAGTATTTT.

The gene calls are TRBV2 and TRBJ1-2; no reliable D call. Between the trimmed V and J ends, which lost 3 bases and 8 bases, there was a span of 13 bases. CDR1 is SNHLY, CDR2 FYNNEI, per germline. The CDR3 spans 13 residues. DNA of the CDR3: TGTGCCAGCAGTGATTGGGGAGGGAGGGGCTACACCTTC. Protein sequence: CASSDWGGRGYTF. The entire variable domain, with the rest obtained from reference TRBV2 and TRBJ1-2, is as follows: EPEVTQTPSHQVTQMGQEVILRCVPISNHLYFYWYRQILGQKVEFLVSFYNNEISEKSEIFDDQFSVERPDGSNFTLKIRSTKLEDSAMYFCASSDWGGRGYTFGSGTRLTVV.

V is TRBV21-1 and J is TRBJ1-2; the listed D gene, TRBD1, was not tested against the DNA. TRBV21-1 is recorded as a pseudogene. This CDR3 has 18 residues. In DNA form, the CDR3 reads TGTGCCAGCAGCAAAGGGAAGACCGGGACAGGGATTAGCTATGGCTACACCTTC. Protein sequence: CASSKGKTGTGISYGYTF.

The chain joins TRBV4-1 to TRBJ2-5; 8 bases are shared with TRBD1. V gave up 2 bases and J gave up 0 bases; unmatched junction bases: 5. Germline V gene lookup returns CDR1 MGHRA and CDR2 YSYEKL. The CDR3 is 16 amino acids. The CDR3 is CASSQQGQVYQETQYF. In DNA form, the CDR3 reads TGCGCCAGCAGCCAACAGGGACAGGTCTACCAAGAGACCCAGTACTTC.

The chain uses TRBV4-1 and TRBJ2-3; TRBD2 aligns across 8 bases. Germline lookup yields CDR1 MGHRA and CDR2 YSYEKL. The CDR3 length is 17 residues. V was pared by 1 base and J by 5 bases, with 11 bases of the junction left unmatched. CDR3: CASSQVGSGGRGDTQYF. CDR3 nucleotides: TGCGCCAGCAGCCAAGTAGGAAGCGGGGGTAGGGGAGATACGCAGTATTTT.

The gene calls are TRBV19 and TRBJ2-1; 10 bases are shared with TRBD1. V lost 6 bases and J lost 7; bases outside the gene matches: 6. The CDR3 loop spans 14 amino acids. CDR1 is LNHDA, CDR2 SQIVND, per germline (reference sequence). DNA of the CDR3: TGTGCCAGTAGCGACAGGGGGCAGGGGAATGAGCAGTTCTTC. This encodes CASSDRGQGNEQFF.

CDR3 nucleotide sequence: TGTGCCAGCAGCCACCGGGGGGAAGCGGGGGGTACATACAATGAGCAGTTCTTC. This sequence encodes CASSHRGEAGGTYNEQFF. The chain employs TRBV3-1 (or the pseudogene TRBV3-2) and TRBJ2-1; 9 bases line up with TRBD2. CDR1 is LGHDT and CDR2 is YNNKEL in the germline V gene (reference sequence). The CDR3 consists of 18 residues. Unmatched junction bases numbered 13, after V lost 3 bases and J lost 4 bases.